The T cell receptor beta chain under discussion was sequenced for a study of T cell responses to AZD1222 COVID-19 vaccine. Sequenced by immunoSEQ multiplex PCR; TCRdb stores in-frame clones only, minus some. The table shows roughly 150,000 clones, with 80% to 90% occurring only once. The sample holds one count of this clone. Unmatched junction bases numbered 6, after V lost 6 bases and J lost 3 bases. The CDR3 loop spans 14 amino acids. The germline CDR1 and CDR2 sequences are SGHAT and FQNNGV. The chain combines TRBV11-2 with TRBJ1-2, with 8 bases matching TRBD1. The sequencing used peripheral blood, collected after recovery from COVID-19. This clonotype was obtained from an adult who had recovered from COVID-19. CDR3 DNA: TGTGCCAGCAGGAGGACAGGGTTCGACTATGGCTACACCTTC. This translates into CASRRTGFDYGYTF.